Given below is one TCR beta chain in context. What it binds is unknown. The sample originates from a study of shared clonotypes between healthy human individuals. Study observations and caveats: A limitation of the genetic and exposure-history diversity represented arose from few donors.

The unsorted samples took 90 million to 95 million PBMCs to get genomic DNA. The ends lost 0 bases at V and 3 bases at J; junction bases unmatched: 2. Looked up from germline, CDR1 is SGDLS and CDR2 is YYNGEE. This CDR3 region has 17 residues. TCRdb's copy holds only in-frame clones and misses some; the assay was immunoSEQ multiplex PCR. This repertoire shows 450,000 to 500,000 clones, approximately 80% found once; its top ten account for about 11%. The sample was PBMCs. The rearrangement links TRBV9 to TRBJ2-1, with 14 bases fitting TRBD2. The receptor comes from a woman in her forties in good health. Some clones in this sample may be carry-over from other donors' samples. The CDR3 is CASSVVGTSGSYNEQFF. The CDR3 DNA follows: TGTGCCAGCAGCGTAGTAGGGACTAGCGGGAGCTACAATGAGCAGTTCTTC.